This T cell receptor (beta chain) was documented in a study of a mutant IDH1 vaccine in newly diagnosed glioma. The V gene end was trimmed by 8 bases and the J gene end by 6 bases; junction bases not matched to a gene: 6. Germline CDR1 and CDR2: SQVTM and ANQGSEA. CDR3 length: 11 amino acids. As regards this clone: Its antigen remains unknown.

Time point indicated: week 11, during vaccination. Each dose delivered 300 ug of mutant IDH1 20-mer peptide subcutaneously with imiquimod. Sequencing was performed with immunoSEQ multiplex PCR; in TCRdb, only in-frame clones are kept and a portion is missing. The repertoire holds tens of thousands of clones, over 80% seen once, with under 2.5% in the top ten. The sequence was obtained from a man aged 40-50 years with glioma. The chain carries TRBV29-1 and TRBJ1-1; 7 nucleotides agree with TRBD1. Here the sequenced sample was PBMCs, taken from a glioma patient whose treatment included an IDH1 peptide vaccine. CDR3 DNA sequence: TGCAGCCTAAGAGACAGGGCTGAAGCTTTCTTT. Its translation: CSLRDRAEAFF. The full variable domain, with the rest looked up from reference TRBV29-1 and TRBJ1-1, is SAVISQKPSRDICQRGTSLTIQCQVDSQVTMMFWYRQQPGQSLTLIATANQGSEATYESGFVIDKFPISRPNLTFSTLTVSNMSPEDSSIYLCSLRDRAEAFFGQGTRLTVV.